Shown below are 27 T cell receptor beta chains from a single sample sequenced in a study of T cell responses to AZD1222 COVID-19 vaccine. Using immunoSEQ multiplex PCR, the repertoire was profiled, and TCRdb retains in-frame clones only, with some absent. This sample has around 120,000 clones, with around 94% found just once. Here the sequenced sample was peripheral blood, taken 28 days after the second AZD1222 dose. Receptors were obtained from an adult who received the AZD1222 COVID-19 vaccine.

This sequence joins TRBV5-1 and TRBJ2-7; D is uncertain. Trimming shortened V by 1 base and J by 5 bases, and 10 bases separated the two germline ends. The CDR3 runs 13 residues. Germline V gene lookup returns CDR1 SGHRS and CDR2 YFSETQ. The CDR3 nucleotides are TGCGCCAGCAGCTTGTCACCCAGTAACGAGCAGTACTTC. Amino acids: CASSLSPSNEQYF.

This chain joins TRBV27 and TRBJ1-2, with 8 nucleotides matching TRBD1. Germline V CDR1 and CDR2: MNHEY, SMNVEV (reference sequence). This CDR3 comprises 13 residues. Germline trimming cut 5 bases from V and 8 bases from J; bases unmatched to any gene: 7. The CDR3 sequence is CASSTQGELGYTF. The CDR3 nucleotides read TGTGCCAGCAGTACACAGGGGGAGTTGGGCTACACCTTC.

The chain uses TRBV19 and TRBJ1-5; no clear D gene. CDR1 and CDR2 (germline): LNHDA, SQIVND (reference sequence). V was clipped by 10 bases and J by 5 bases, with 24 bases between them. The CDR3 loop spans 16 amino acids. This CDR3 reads CATSQMRAGGDQPQHF. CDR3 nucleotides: TGTGCCACATCGCAGATGAGAGCGGGAGGTGATCAGCCCCAGCATTTT.

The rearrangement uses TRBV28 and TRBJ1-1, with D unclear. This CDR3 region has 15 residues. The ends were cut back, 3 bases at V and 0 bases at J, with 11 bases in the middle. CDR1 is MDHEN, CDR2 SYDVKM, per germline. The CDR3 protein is CASSFVGIMNTEAFF. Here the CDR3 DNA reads TGTGCCAGCAGTTTTGTGGGAATCATGAACACTGAAGCTTTCTTT.

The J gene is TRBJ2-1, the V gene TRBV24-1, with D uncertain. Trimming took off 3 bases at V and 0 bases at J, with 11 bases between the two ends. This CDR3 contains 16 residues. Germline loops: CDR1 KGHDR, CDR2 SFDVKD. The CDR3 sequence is CATSDGRRGSYNEQFF. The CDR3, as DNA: TGTGCCACCAGTGATGGGCGGAGAGGCTCCTACAATGAGCAGTTCTTC.

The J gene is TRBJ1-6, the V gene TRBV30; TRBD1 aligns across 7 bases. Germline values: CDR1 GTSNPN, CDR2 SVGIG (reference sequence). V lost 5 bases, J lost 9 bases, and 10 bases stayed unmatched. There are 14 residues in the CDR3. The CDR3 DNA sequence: TGTGCCTGGGGGACAGTCACCCGATCTTCACCCCTCCACTTT. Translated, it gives CAWGTVTRSSPLHF.

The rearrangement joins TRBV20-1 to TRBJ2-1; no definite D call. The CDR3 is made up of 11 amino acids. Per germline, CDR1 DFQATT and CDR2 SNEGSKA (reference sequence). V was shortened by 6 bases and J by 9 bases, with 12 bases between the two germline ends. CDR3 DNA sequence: TGCAGTGCCTGGATATTTAGTGAGCAGTTCTTC. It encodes CSAWIFSEQFF.

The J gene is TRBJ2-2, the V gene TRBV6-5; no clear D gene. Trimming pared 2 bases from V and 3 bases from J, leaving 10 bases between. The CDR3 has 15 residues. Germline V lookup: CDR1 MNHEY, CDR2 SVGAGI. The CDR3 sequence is CASSYGIGDTGELFF. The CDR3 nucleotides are TGTGCCAGCAGTTACGGGATCGGAGACACCGGGGAGCTGTTTTTT.

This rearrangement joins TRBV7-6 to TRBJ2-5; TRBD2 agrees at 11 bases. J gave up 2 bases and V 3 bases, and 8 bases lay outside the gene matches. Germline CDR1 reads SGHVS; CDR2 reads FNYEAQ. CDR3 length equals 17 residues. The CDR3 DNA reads TGTGCCAGCAGCTTTAGGGGGACTAGCGGCTTTCAAGAGACCCAGTACTTC. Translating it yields CASSFRGTSGFQETQYF.

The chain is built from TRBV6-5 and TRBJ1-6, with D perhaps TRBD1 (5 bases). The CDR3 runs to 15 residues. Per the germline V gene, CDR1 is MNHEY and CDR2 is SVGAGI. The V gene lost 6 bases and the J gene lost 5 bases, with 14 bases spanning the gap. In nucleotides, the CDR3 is TGTGCCAGCAGGACCTCGGGGGGAAATAATTCACCCCTCCACTTT. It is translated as CASRTSGGNNSPLHF.

This CDR3 is CATSRGDYSGNTIYF. The CDR3 nucleotides read TGTGCCACCAGCAGAGGGGACTACTCTGGAAACACCATATATTTT. The chain combines TRBV15 with TRBJ1-3; possibly TRBD1 for D (5 bases). The germline V gene has CDR1 LNHNV and CDR2 YYDKDF (reference sequence). This CDR3 region has 15 residues. V was shortened by 1 base and J by 0 bases, with 7 bases between the two germline ends.

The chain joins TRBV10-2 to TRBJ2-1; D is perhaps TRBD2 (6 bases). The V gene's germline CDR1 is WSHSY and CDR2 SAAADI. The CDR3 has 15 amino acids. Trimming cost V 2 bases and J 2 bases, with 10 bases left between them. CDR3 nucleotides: TGCGCCAGCAGTGAGGGGGGGAGGACCTACAATGAGCAGTTCTTC. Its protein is CASSEGGRTYNEQFF.

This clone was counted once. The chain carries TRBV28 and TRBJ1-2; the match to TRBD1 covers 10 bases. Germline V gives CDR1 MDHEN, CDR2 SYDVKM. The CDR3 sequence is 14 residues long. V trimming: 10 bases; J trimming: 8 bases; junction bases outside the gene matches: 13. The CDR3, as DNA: TGTGCCACGATAGAGGGACAGGGGATGTACGGCTACACCTTC. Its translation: CATIEGQGMYGYTF.

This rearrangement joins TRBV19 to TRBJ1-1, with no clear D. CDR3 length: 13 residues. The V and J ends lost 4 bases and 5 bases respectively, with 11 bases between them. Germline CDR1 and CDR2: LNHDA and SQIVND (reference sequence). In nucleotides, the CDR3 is TGTGCCAGTAGTAATCCCCAAAGAACTGAAGCTTTCTTT. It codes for CASSNPQRTEAFF.

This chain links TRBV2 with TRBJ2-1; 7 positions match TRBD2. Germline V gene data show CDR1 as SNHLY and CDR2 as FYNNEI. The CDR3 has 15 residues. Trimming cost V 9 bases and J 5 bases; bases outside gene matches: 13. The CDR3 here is CASGPRDYLHNEQFF. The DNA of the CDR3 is TGTGCCAGTGGACCCCGGGACTATCTACACAATGAGCAGTTCTTC.

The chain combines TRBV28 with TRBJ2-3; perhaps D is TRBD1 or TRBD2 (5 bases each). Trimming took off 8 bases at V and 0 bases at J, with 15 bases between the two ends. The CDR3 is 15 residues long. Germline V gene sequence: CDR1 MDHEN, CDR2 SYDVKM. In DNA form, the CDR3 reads TGTGCCAGCTTCGGTTGGGACCCTAGCACAGATACGCAGTATTTT. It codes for CASFGWDPSTDTQYF.

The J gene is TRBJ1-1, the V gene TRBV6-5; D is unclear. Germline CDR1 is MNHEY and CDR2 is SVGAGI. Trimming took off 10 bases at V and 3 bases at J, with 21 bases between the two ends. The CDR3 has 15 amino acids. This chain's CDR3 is CATTSLGIGDTEAFF. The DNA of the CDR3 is TGTGCCACCACTTCCCTCGGGATCGGGGACACTGAAGCTTTCTTT.

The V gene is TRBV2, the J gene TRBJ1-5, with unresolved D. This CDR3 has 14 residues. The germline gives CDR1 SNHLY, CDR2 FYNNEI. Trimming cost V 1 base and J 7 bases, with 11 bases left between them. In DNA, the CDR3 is TGTGCCAGCAGTGAAGGTGGAGATGTCCAGCCCCAGCATTTT. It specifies CASSEGGDVQPQHF.

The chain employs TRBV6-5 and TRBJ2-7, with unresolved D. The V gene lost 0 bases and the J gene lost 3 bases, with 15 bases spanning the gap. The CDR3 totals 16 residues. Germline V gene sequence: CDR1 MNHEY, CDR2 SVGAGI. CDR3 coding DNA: TGTGCCAGCAGTTACTCGGTGGGTCAGGCTTTCTACGAGCAGTACTTC. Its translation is CASSYSVGQAFYEQYF.

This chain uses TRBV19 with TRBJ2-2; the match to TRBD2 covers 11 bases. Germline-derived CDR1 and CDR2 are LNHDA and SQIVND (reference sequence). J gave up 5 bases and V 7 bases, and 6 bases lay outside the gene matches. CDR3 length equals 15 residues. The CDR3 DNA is TGTGCCAGTATAGCGGGAGGGAGGAGGACCGGGGAGCTGTTTTTT. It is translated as CASIAGGRRTGELFF. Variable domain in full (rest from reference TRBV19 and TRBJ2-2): DGGITQSPKYLFRKEGQNVTLSCEQNLNHDAMYWYRQDPGQGLRLIYYSQIVNDFQKGDIAEGYSVSREKKESFPLTVTSAQKNPTAFYLCASIAGGRRTGELFFGEGSRLTVL.

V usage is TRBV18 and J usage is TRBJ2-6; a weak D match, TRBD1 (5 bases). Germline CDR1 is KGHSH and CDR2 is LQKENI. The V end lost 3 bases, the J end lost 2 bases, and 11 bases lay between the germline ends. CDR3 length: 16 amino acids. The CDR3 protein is CASSPLTDPGANVLTF. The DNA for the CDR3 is TGTGCCAGCTCACCGCTGACAGACCCTGGGGCCAACGTCCTGACTTTC.

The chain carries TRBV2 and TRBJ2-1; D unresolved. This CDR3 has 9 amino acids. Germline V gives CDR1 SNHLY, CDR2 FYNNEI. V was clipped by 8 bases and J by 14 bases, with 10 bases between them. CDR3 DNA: TGTGCCAGCGGCCCAGGTAAGTTCTTC. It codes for CASGPGKFF.

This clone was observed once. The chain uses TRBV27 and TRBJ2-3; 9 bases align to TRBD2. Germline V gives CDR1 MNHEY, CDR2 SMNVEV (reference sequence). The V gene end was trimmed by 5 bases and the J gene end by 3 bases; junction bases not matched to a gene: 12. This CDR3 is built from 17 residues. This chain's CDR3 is CASSPFASGIFTDTQYF. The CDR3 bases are TGTGCCAGCAGTCCCTTCGCTAGCGGGATCTTTACAGATACGCAGTATTTT.

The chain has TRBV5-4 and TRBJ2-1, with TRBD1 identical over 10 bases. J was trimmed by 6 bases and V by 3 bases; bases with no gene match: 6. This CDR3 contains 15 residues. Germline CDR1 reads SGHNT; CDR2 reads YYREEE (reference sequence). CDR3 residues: CASSWAGTGVNEQFF. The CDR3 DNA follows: TGTGCCAGCAGCTGGGCCGGGACAGGGGTCAATGAGCAGTTCTTC.

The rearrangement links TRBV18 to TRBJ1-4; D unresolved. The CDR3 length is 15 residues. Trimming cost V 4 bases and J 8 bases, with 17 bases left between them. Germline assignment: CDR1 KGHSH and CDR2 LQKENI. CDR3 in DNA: TGTGCCAGCTCACGGCGTAGCCTAGCGGAGGAAAAACTGTTTTTT. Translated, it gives CASSRRSLAEEKLFF.

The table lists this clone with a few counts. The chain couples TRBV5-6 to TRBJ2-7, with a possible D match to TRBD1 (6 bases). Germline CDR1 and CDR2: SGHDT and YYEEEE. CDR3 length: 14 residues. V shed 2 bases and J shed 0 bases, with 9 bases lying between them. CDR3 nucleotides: TGTGCCAGCAGCTTACAGGGTATCTCCTACGAGCAGTACTTC. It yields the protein CASSLQGISYEQYF.

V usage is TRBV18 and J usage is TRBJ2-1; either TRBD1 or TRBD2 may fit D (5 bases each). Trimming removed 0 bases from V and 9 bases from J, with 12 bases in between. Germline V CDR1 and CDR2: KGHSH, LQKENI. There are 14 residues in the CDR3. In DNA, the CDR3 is TGTGCCAGCTCACCACCGCCCGGGGCCGGTGAGCAGTTCTTC. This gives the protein CASSPPPGAGEQFF.